A selection of T cell receptor beta chains follows, all from one sample in a study of blood T cell repertoires in COVID-19. Produced via immunoSEQ multiplex PCR; TCRdb's table is partial and in-frame only. The sample lists a few hundred thousand clones, 87% occurring once. Input material: PBMCs or T cells enriched from blood (not recorded which). These receptor sequences come from a woman in her 30s who had recovered from COVID-19. Each CDR3 is given with its conserved first and last residue. The D gene is left open where the match is weak. Clone sizes are given selectively: once, few, many, or a class where the clone is expanded.

size: .
V: TRBV18
J: TRBJ1-1
D: .
DNA: TGTGCCAGCTCACCCGGGGAACGGACTGAAGCTTTCTTT
CDR3: CASSPGERTEAFF

size: .
V: TRBV4-1
J: TRBJ2-7
D: TRBD1
DNA: TGCGCCAGCGCCACAGGGGAAGGATCCTACGAGCAGTACTTC
CDR3: CASATGEGSYEQYF

size: .
V: TRBV6-5
J: TRBJ2-7
D: TRBD2
DNA: TGTGCCAGCAGCCCCGTCGGGGGGACGACTTCCGAGCAGTACTTC
CDR3: CASSPVGGTTSEQYF

size: .
V: TRBV2
J: TRBJ1-1
D: TRBD1
DNA: TGTGCCAGCAGGAAGGACAGGGGCGGCACTGAAGCTTTCTTT
CDR3: CASRKDRGGTEAFF

size: .
V: TRBV14
J: TRBJ2-2
D: TRBD2
DNA: TGTGCCAGCAGCCAAGTTCCTAGCGGGGGAGCGAACACCGGGGAGCTGTTTTTT
CDR3: CASSQVPSGGANTGELFF

size: .
V: TRBV6-2/TRBV6-3
J: TRBJ1-1
D: TRBD1
DNA: TGTGCCAGCAGTTACGACAGGGCGGGAACTGAAGCTTTCTTT
CDR3: CASSYDRAGTEAFF

size: .
V: TRBV21-1
J: TRBJ1-6
D: .
DNA: TGTGCCAGCAGCAAAACGGAGACAGGGGGCGAAAGTGGTAATTCACCCCTCCACTTT
CDR3: CASSKTETGGESGNSPLHF

size: few
V: TRBV7-9
J: TRBJ1-1
D: .
DNA: TGTGCCAGCAGCCCCTCGGCGGGCGGCACTGAAGCTTTCTTT
CDR3: CASSPSAGGTEAFF

size: .
V: TRBV2
J: TRBJ2-1
D: TRBD2
DNA: TGTGCCAGCAGTGATTTAGGTGTAGCGGGGGGTGAGCAGTTCTTC
CDR3: CASSDLGVAGGEQFF

size: .
V: TRBV4-2
J: TRBJ2-7
D: TRBD1
DNA: TGTGCCAGCAGCCAAGTTTTGGGGGGGACAGGGGAGCACGAGCAGTACTTC
CDR3: CASSQVLGGTGEHEQYF

size: .
V: TRBV5-8
J: TRBJ1-2
D: TRBD1
DNA: TGTGCCAGCAGCTCGGACAGGGGCTCTCTTGGCTACACCTTC
CDR3: CASSSDRGSLGYTF

size: few
V: TRBV9
J: TRBJ1-6
D: .
DNA: TGTGCCAGCAGCCTCAAGACTGAAGCAAGTCCCCTCCACTTT
CDR3: CASSLKTEASPLHF

size: .
V: TRBV2
J: TRBJ2-5
D: .
DNA: TGTGCCAGCGAACAGGGCGGAGAGACCCAGTACTTC
CDR3: CASEQGGETQYF

size: .
V: TRBV7-9
J: TRBJ1-5
D: .
DNA: TGTGCCAGCAGCTTGAGGGTCTGGGAGCCCCAGCATTTT
CDR3: CASSLRVWEPQHF

size: .
V: TRBV7-9
J: TRBJ2-7
D: .
DNA: TGTGCCAGCACCCTAGCCGGGGGAGGATGGTACTTC
CDR3: CASTLAGGGWYF

size: .
V: TRBV6-5
J: TRBJ1-2
D: .
DNA: TGTGCCAGCAGTTACTCGGAGGAACCATATGGCTACACCTTC
CDR3: CASSYSEEPYGYTF

size: .
V: TRBV5-1
J: TRBJ2-3
D: TRBD1
DNA: TGCGCCAGCAGCCCCGGGACAGCCCTCACAGATACGCAGTATTTT
CDR3: CASSPGTALTDTQYF